The 23 T cell receptor beta chains given below trace back to one sample, sequenced in a study of blood T cell repertoires in COVID-19. Produced via immunoSEQ multiplex PCR; TCRdb's table is partial and in-frame only. This table holds 330,000 or so clones, over 75% found once. The specimen sequenced was PBMCs or T cells enriched from blood (not recorded which). The receptors originated from a woman aged 25 to 39 who had recovered from COVID-19.

The chain combines TRBV19 with TRBJ1-2; D possibly corresponds to TRBD1 (6 bases). Trimming shortened V by 4 bases and J by 4 bases, and 10 bases separated the two germline ends. CDR1 and CDR2 from the germline V gene are LNHDA and SQIVND (reference sequence). The CDR3 length is 13 residues. As DNA, the CDR3 is TGTGCCAGTAGTAAGAAAGGGGGCTATGGCTACACCTTC. Its translation is CASSKKGGYGYTF.

The V gene is TRBV2, the J gene TRBJ1-5; the D gene is possibly TRBD1 (5 bases). This CDR3 is built from 16 residues. The germline V and J ends were trimmed by 5 bases and 1 base, with 15 bases remaining between them. The germline gives CDR1 SNHLY, CDR2 FYNNEI. CDR3 nucleotide sequence: TGTGCCAGCAGTACTATGGGCGGGGCGAGCAATCAGCCCCAGCATTTT. It is translated as CASSTMGGASNQPQHF.

In its sample, this clone was seen once. The chain carries TRBV2 and TRBJ2-7; possibly TRBD1 for D (5 bases). This CDR3 has 14 amino acids. The germline CDR1 and CDR2 sequences are SNHLY and FYNNEI. V lost 1 base, J lost 0 bases, and 7 bases lay in between. The CDR3 protein is CASSEGQSSYEQYF. In DNA, the CDR3 is TGTGCCAGCAGTGAAGGACAGAGCTCCTACGAGCAGTACTTC.

V usage is TRBV30 and J usage is TRBJ2-7; possible D gene TRBD1, 5 bases. V lost 0 bases and J 5 bases, leaving 11 bases between the germline ends. CDR1 is GTSNPN and CDR2 is SVGIG in the germline V gene (reference sequence). The CDR3 runs to 13 residues. The CDR3 sequence is CAWSVSGNDEQYF. CDR3 coding DNA: TGTGCCTGGAGTGTATCAGGGAACGACGAGCAGTACTTC.

V usage is TRBV6-2 or TRBV6-3 and J usage is TRBJ2-7; TRBD2 aligns across 10 bases. V gave up 6 bases and J gave up 3 bases; unmatched junction bases: 11. The germline V gene has CDR1 MNHEY and CDR2 SVGEGT. CDR3 length: 16 residues. The CDR3 loop is CASSSDLAGVIYEQYF. The CDR3 region has the DNA TGTGCCAGCAGCAGCGATCTAGCGGGAGTAATCTACGAGCAGTACTTC.

As to this clone: A much larger clone is a single base away; this may be a read error. The chain has TRBV7-2 and TRBJ1-1; weak D call: TRBD1 (6 bases). Germline CDR1 and CDR2: SGHTA and FQGNSA. The CDR3 contains 13 residues. Trimming took off 4 bases at V and 1 base at J, with 7 bases between the two ends. CDR3 protein: CASSWGQNTEAFF. As DNA, the CDR3 is TGTGCCAGCAGCTGGGGACAGAACACTGAAGCTTTCTTT.

The chain joins TRBV3-1 (or the pseudogene TRBV3-2) to TRBJ2-7; D gene ambiguous. Germline loops: CDR1 LGHDT, CDR2 YNNKEL (reference sequence). The V and J ends lost 0 bases and 1 base respectively, with 7 bases between them. This CDR3 contains 14 residues. CDR3 coding DNA: TGTGCCAGCAGCCAAGAGACAAGGTCCTACGAGCAGTACTTC. Its protein is CASSQETRSYEQYF.

This rearrangement joins TRBV4-1 to TRBJ2-5; 7 nucleotides agree with TRBD2. The CDR3 has 17 amino acids. Germline loops: CDR1 MGHRA, CDR2 YSYEKL. V lost 4 bases to trimming and J lost 2 bases; unmatched junction nucleotides: 13. The CDR3 is CASSPETASGKQETQYF. As DNA, the CDR3 is TGCGCCAGCAGCCCGGAGACGGCTAGCGGTAAACAAGAGACCCAGTACTTC.

The rearrangement uses TRBV6-5 and TRBJ2-7, with D perhaps matching TRBD2 (5 bases). Trimming took 6 bases from V and 2 from J, leaving 8 bases between them. The CDR3 is 12 amino acids. In germline, CDR1 is MNHEY, CDR2 SVGAGI. DNA for the CDR3: TGTGCCAGCAGCGAGAGGGCCTACGAGCAGTACTTC. The encoded protein is CASSERAYEQYF.

The chain uses TRBV7-2 and TRBJ2-1; 10 bases are shared with TRBD2. This CDR3 has 15 amino acids. Per the germline V gene, CDR1 is SGHTA and CDR2 is FQGNSA. With 1 base clipped from V and 10 bases from J, the junction kept 7 bases outside the gene matches. CDR3 in DNA: TGTGCCAGCAGCTTAGGGCTAGCGGGAGTGGAGGAGCAGTTCTTC. This encodes CASSLGLAGVEEQFF.

This clone was seen only once. This chain uses TRBV28 with TRBJ1-2; TRBD1 agrees at 9 bases. V shed 4 bases, J shed 3 bases, and the junction held 6 bases outside the gene matches. The CDR3 is 15 amino acids. Germline CDR1 reads MDHEN; CDR2 reads SYDVKM. The CDR3 nucleotides read TGTGCCAGCAGTTACCGGGACAGGGCTGACTATGGCTACACCTTC. It specifies CASSYRDRADYGYTF.

This clone was detected ten times or more. The chain employs TRBV7-9 and TRBJ2-1; a possible D gene is TRBD2 (6 bases). The germline CDR1 and CDR2 sequences are SEHNR and FQNEAQ (reference sequence). The V end was cut by 1 base, the J end by 10 bases, with 11 bases between. This CDR3 comprises 13 residues. Here the CDR3 DNA reads TGTGCCAGCAGCTTAGTTCAGGGAGGCGAGCAGTTCTTC. Translated: CASSLVQGGEQFF.

The chain is built from TRBV7-9 and TRBJ2-7, with 8 nucleotides matching TRBD1. Unmatched junction bases numbered 7, after V lost 1 base and J lost 5 bases. The CDR3 has 15 residues. Per germline, CDR1 SEHNR and CDR2 FQNEAQ (reference sequence). The CDR3 region is CASSLGGQGRHEQYF. CDR3 bases: TGTGCCAGCAGCTTAGGAGGACAGGGAAGACACGAGCAGTACTTC.

V usage is TRBV21-1 and J usage is TRBJ2-5; TRBD1 was called by the table and not checked on the DNA. TRBV21-1 is reported as a pseudogene. This CDR3 comprises 16 residues. CDR3 residues: CASSYGTARATETQYF. The CDR3 DNA reads TGTGCCAGCAGCTACGGCACGGCCAGGGCCACAGAGACCCAGTACTTC.

This sequence joins TRBV27 and TRBJ2-1; D might be TRBD2 (6 bases). The V gene lost 3 bases and the J gene lost 0 bases, with 15 bases spanning the gap. The CDR3 extends over 17 amino acids. The V gene's germline CDR1 is MNHEY and CDR2 SMNVEV (reference sequence). The CDR3 sequence: CASSLTSALSSYNEQFF. CDR3 DNA: TGTGCCAGCAGTTTGACTAGTGCTCTTAGCTCCTACAATGAGCAGTTCTTC.

This chain links TRBV2 with TRBJ1-6; maybe TRBD1 (6 bases). The CDR3 loop spans 14 amino acids. The V gene lost 10 bases and the J gene lost 7 bases, with 17 bases spanning the gap. From germline, CDR1 is SNHLY and CDR2 FYNNEI. As DNA, the CDR3 is TGTGCCACCCGGGGGGGGGCTCGGAATTCACCCCTCCACTTT. Protein product: CATRGGARNSPLHF.

The chain is built from TRBV5-1 and TRBJ2-7, with 11 bases aligning to TRBD2. Per the germline V gene, CDR1 is SGHRS and CDR2 is YFSETQ. The CDR3 runs 16 residues. V lost 4 bases, J lost 4 bases, and 10 bases stayed unmatched. CDR3 sequence: CASSPGLAGHLYEQYF. CDR3 DNA: TGCGCCAGCAGCCCTGGACTAGCGGGCCACCTTTACGAGCAGTACTTC.

Only one count was recorded for this clone. The rearrangement joins TRBV12-3 or TRBV12-4 to TRBJ1-1; D perhaps matches TRBD1 (5 bases). This CDR3 is 11 amino acids long. The V end was cut by 8 bases, the J end by 5 bases, with 9 bases between. The CDR3 spells CASGRGTEAFF. Here the CDR3 DNA reads TGTGCCAGCGGGAGGGGAACTGAAGCTTTCTTT.

The J gene is TRBJ1-6, the V gene TRBV6-5; TRBD1 aligns across 10 bases. CDR1 is MNHEY and CDR2 is SVGAGI in the germline V gene. The CDR3 is made up of 15 amino acids. The J segment lost 12 bases and the V segment lost 7 bases, leaving 12 bases of the junction unmatched. This chain's CDR3 is CASTRDRGGLGPLHF. CDR3 DNA: TGTGCCAGCACCCGGGACAGGGGTGGTTTGGGACCCCTCCACTTT.

The V and J genes are TRBV4-1 and TRBJ2-3, with unresolved D. This CDR3 is built from 13 residues. Per the germline V gene, CDR1 is MGHRA and CDR2 is YSYEKL. V was clipped by 4 bases and J by 6 bases, with 11 bases between them. The CDR3 loop is CASSPLVLDTQYF. CDR3 nucleotide sequence: TGCGCCAGCAGCCCCCTCGTCCTCGATACGCAGTATTTT.

This clone was observed once. The chain links TRBV5-4 to TRBJ1-3; TRBD1 aligns across 10 bases. Trimming took 4 bases from V and 2 from J; bases not matched to a gene: 6. This CDR3 contains 16 residues. From germline, CDR1 is SGHNT and CDR2 YYREEE (reference sequence). Here the CDR3 DNA reads TGTGCCAGCAGCCACGACAGGGGGCGAACTGGAAACACCATATATTTT. Translated, it gives CASSHDRGRTGNTIYF. Full variable domain (rest looked up from reference TRBV5-4 and TRBJ1-3): ETGVTQSPTHLIKTRGQQVTLRCSSQSGHNTVSWYQQALGQGPQFIFQYYREEENGRGNFPPRFSGLQFPNYSSELNVNALELDDSALYLCASSHDRGRTGNTIYFGEGSWLTVV.

V and J are TRBV19 and TRBJ1-2; 8 bases line up with TRBD1. This CDR3 spans 15 amino acids. Germline CDR1 and CDR2: LNHDA and SQIVND (reference sequence). V was clipped by 6 bases and J by 3 bases; unmatched bases: 9. The DNA of the CDR3 is TGTGCCAGTAGACTTGACGGGACAGGCGACTATGGCTACACCTTC. It translates to CASRLDGTGDYGYTF.

V gene TRBV2 combines with J gene TRBJ2-7; TRBD2 agrees at 9 bases. This CDR3 comprises 16 residues. CDR1 and CDR2 from the germline V gene are SNHLY and FYNNEI. J was trimmed by 1 base and V by 6 bases; bases with no gene match: 10. The CDR3 nucleotides read TGTGCCAGCAGAGCGCCGTTAGCGGGGGTTTCCTACGAGCAGTACTTC. It translates to CASRAPLAGVSYEQYF.